These T cell receptor beta chains were read from a single sample in a study of response to subunit inactivated influenza vaccine. MiXCR was run by TCRdb on the RT-PCR reads, yielding one entry per CDR3 protein. The data show more than 700,000 distinct CDR3 sequences, 21% seen once. Here the sequenced sample was PBMCs from blood, taken approximately 5 days after vaccination. The receptors originated from a man aged 45 to 65 who received an inactivated influenza vaccine. CDR3s include the opening cysteine and the closing phenylalanine or tryptophan. Each record gives: D gene, clone size, V gene, CDR3 length, J gene, CDR3 protein, CDR3 DNA. The D gene is left open where the match is weak. The size of a clone is reported for some rows only, either as once, few or many, or as a class for expanded clones.

>.|few|TRBV28|15|TRBJ1-1
CASSRPQGLGTEAFF
TGTGCCAGCAGTCGACCACAGGGATTGGGCACTGAAGCTTTCTTT
>.|few|TRBV12-3/TRBV12-4|13|TRBJ1-5
CASRGLGNQPQHF
TGTGCCAGCAGGGGTCTGGGCAATCAGCCCCAGCATTTT
>TRBD1|.|TRBV10-3|15|TRBJ1-1
CAINRDRGPNTEAFF
TGTGCCATCAACCGGGACAGGGGACCGAACACTGAAGCTTTCTTT
>TRBD2|.|TRBV5-5|17|TRBJ2-3
CASSLAQWAGVRDTQYF
TGTGCCAGCAGCTTGGCCCAATGGGCGGGAGTTCGGGATACGCAGTATTTT
>TRBD2|.|TRBV20-1|13|TRBJ2-5
CSAKVAGVETQYF
TGCAGTGCTAAGGTAGCGGGAGTAGAGACCCAGTACTTC
>.|many|TRBV7-2|14|TRBJ2-5
CASSLAGRGETQYF
TGTGCCAGCAGCTTGGCGGGGAGGGGGGAGACCCAGTACTTC
>TRBD2|many|TRBV20-1|13|TRBJ2-7
CSAGARGGYEQYF
TGCAGTGCTGGCGCCCGGGGGGGTTACGAGCAGTACTTC
>.|few|TRBV7-9|13|TRBJ2-3
CASSPKLGDTQYF
TGTGCCAGCAGCCCGAAACTAGGAGATACGCAGTATTTT
>.|.|TRBV10-3|13|TRBJ1-4
CAIKETGDEKLFF
TGTGCCATCAAAGAGACAGGCGATGAAAAACTGTTTTTT
>TRBD2|few|TRBV5-1|14|TRBJ2-2
CASSPPSGSGELFF
TGCGCCAGCAGCCCGCCTAGCGGGAGCGGGGAGCTGTTTTTT
>.|few|TRBV12-3/TRBV12-4|13|TRBJ2-1
CASSLFSGNEQFF
TGTGCCAGCAGTTTATTTTCAGGGAATGAGCAGTTCTTC
>TRBD1|.|TRBV20-1|14|TRBJ1-2
CSAPRQGSSYGYTF
TGCAGTGCTCCCCGACAGGGGTCTTCCTATGGCTACACCTTC
>TRBD1|few|TRBV20-1|15|TRBJ2-3
CSAWDRGRSTDTQYF
TGCAGTGCCTGGGACAGGGGACGAAGCACAGATACGCAGTATTTT